The 22 T cell receptor beta chains presented below share a single source sample, sequenced in a study of T-cell reconstitution after alpha-beta-depleted transplantation in children. Preparation of the TCRbeta library involved a method that used unique molecular identifiers. TCRdb re-derived calls from the PCR reads in MiXCR, one entry per CDR3 protein. The data contain roughly 500,000 distinct CDR3 sequences, approximately 16% of them singletons. The source material was PBMCs from the stem cell graft donor, sampled from the stem cell graft. Every receptor here comes from a human donor who donated a stem cell graft to a child with acute lymphoblastic leukemia.

The rearrangement links TRBV7-9 to TRBJ1-1; no reliable D call. The V and J ends lost 1 base and 1 base respectively, with 10 bases between them. Per the germline V gene, CDR1 is SEHNR and CDR2 is FQNEAQ (reference sequence). The CDR3 is 15 amino acids. This chain's CDR3 is CASSLGGGENTEAFF. DNA of the CDR3: TGTGCCAGCAGCTTAGGGGGTGGGGAGAACACTGAAGCTTTCTTT.

This chain links TRBV3-1 with TRBJ2-7, with D hard to call. The V gene's germline CDR1 is LGHDT and CDR2 YNNKEL (reference sequence). The CDR3 loop spans 16 amino acids. V was trimmed by 1 base and J by 5 bases, leaving 18 bases between them. CDR3 coding DNA: TGTGCCAGCAGCCAAGGGGGAACGCGAGCTTCAGACGAGCAGTACTTC. Its translation: CASSQGGTRASDEQYF.

This clonotype was picked up a small number of times. This chain links TRBV18 with TRBJ1-5; a weak D match, TRBD1 (5 bases). CDR3 length: 14 amino acids. CDR1 KGHSH and CDR2 LQKENI come from the germline V gene. Trimming removed 3 bases from V and 5 bases from J, with 11 bases in between. The CDR3 here is CASSPGTNDQPQHF. The CDR3 DNA sequence: TGTGCCAGCTCACCGGGGACGAACGATCAGCCCCAGCATTTT.

This clonotype was counted only a few times. The genes are TRBV6-1 and TRBJ2-5, with TRBD1 matching over 12 bases. V lost 6 bases to trimming and J lost 5 bases; unmatched junction nucleotides: 10. The CDR3 is made up of 16 amino acids. CDR1 is MNHNS and CDR2 is SASEGT in the germline V gene. CDR3 residues: CASSPPGTGGLETQYF. The CDR3 DNA reads as TGTGCCAGCAGCCCTCCCGGGACAGGGGGCTTGGAGACCCAGTACTTC.

V is TRBV24-1 and J is TRBJ1-1, with TRBD1 as a possible D gene (5 bases). Trimming removed 6 bases from V and 4 bases from J, with 11 bases in between. The CDR3 is 13 residues long. CDR1 and CDR2 from the germline V gene are KGHDR and SFDVKD. The CDR3 reads CATSYLGGTEAFF. CDR3 sequence (DNA): TGTGCCACCAGTTATCTGGGGGGCACTGAAGCTTTCTTT.

This clonotype was seen only a few times. This chain connects TRBV4-1 to TRBJ2-7; D gene unclear. The CDR3 runs to 14 residues. Trimming stripped 1 base from V and 1 base from J, with 8 bases between. Germline V gene sequence: CDR1 MGHRA, CDR2 YSYEKL. The CDR3 reads CASSQGLQSYEQYF. CDR3 DNA sequence: TGCGCCAGCAGCCAAGGGTTGCAATCCTACGAGCAGTACTTC.

This chain links TRBV6-2 or TRBV6-3 with TRBJ1-1; no reliable D call. Trimming stripped 6 bases from V and 10 bases from J, with 12 bases between. CDR1 and CDR2 (germline): MNHEY, SVGEGT. The CDR3 covers 11 residues. The CDR3 region is CASRFTPRAFF. The CDR3 DNA is TGTGCCAGCAGATTTACTCCGAGAGCTTTCTTT.

This chain connects TRBV5-1 to TRBJ2-7; 7 bases align to TRBD1. This CDR3 is built from 15 residues. The V gene's germline CDR1 is SGHRS and CDR2 YFSETQ. V shed 4 bases and J 0 bases; nucleotides not matched to a gene: 7. CDR3 sequence reads: CASSTSDRASYEQYF. The CDR3 DNA reads TGCGCCAGCAGCACATCAGACAGGGCCTCCTACGAGCAGTACTTC.

This clonotype was counted between two and nine times. Here the CDR3 DNA reads TGTGCCAGTAGTAGCATCACAGGCGACTACGAGCAGTACTTC. It specifies CASSSITGDYEQYF. J is TRBJ2-7 and V is TRBV19; a possible D gene is TRBD1 (5 bases). With 4 bases removed from V and 3 bases from J, the gap between germline ends came to 13 bases. CDR1 is LNHDA and CDR2 is SQIVND in the germline V gene (reference sequence). CDR3 size: 14 residues.

This clonotype was seen more than once but under ten times. This chain connects TRBV27 to TRBJ1-5; tentatively, D is TRBD1 (5 bases). The CDR3 extends over 13 amino acids. V shed 4 bases and J shed 7 bases, with 11 bases lying between them. Germline V gene data show CDR1 as MNHEY and CDR2 as SMNVEV (reference sequence). CDR3 loop: CASSWSGSQPQHF. In DNA, the CDR3 is TGTGCCAGCAGTTGGTCAGGGTCGCAGCCCCAGCATTTT.

The chain employs TRBV12-3 or TRBV12-4 and TRBJ2-1; tentatively, D is TRBD2 (5 bases). Trimming removed 2 bases from V and 0 bases from J, with 20 bases in between. CDR3 size: 19 residues. Written as DNA, the CDR3 is TGTGCCAGCAGTTTACGCGGTCAGATCGGACTGTTCTCCTACAATGAGCAGTTCTTC. Protein: CASSLRGQIGLFSYNEQFF.

The V call is TRBV5-6, the J call TRBJ2-1, with 8 bases matching TRBD2. CDR1 SGHDT and CDR2 YYEEEE come from the germline V gene. J lost 0 bases, V lost 9 bases, and 8 bases had no gene match. CDR3 length equals 15 residues. Here the CDR3 DNA reads TGTGCCATCGGCGCGGGACTAGTCTCCTACAATGAGCAGTTCTTC. This codes for CAIGAGLVSYNEQFF.

This clonotype was found a few times. The rearrangement links TRBV4-1 to TRBJ2-5; 9 nucleotides match TRBD1. The CDR3 length is 14 residues. Looked up from germline, CDR1 is MGHRA and CDR2 is YSYEKL. V dropped 2 bases and J dropped 6; count of bases not matched to a gene: 4. In DNA form, the CDR3 reads TGCGCCAGCAGCCAAACAGGGGGCAGGAAGACCCAGTACTTC. It specifies CASSQTGGRKTQYF.

This clonotype has only a few counts. The chain carries TRBV5-1 and TRBJ2-1, with 10 bases aligning to TRBD2. The germline V gene has CDR1 SGHRS and CDR2 YFSETQ. Germline trimming cut 5 bases from V and 9 bases from J; bases unmatched to any gene: 8. This CDR3 is 14 amino acids long. The CDR3: CASREIAGGGEQFF. The CDR3 nucleotides read TGCGCCAGCAGGGAGATAGCGGGAGGTGGTGAGCAGTTCTTC.

This clonotype was observed a few times. The chain combines TRBV5-1 with TRBJ2-3; 8 bases map to TRBD2. The CDR3 is 18 residues long. CDR1 and CDR2 from the germline V gene are SGHRS and YFSETQ. With 0 bases clipped from V and 3 bases from J, the junction kept 12 bases outside the gene matches. CDR3: CASSLETSAPLATDTQYF. The CDR3 region has the DNA TGCGCCAGCAGCTTGGAGACTAGCGCCCCCCTTGCGACAGATACGCAGTATTTT.

The rearrangement joins TRBV15 to TRBJ2-3, with D possibly matching TRBD2 (5 bases). The CDR3 runs to 13 residues. CDR1 and CDR2 (germline): LNHNV, YYDKDF (reference sequence). Trimming removed 6 bases from V and 9 bases from J, with 16 bases in between. The CDR3 bases are TGTGCCACCAGATACACCTTTGAGGGCACGCAGTATTTT. As protein: CATRYTFEGTQYF. The whole variable domain, remainder taken from reference TRBV15 and TRBJ2-3, is DAMVIQNPRYQVTQFGKPVTLSCSQTLNHNVMYWYQQKSSQAPKLLFHYYDKDFNNEADTPDNFQSRRPNTSFCFLDIRSPGLGDTAMYLCATRYTFEGTQYFGPGTRLTVL.

This clonotype came up a few times. The CDR3 DNA reads TGCAGTGCTAGAGCGAGGCGGGAGGGTCACTTCGGTGAGCAGTTCTTC. It is translated as CSARARREGHFGEQFF. The V and J genes are TRBV20-1 and TRBJ2-1; 9 bases are a match to TRBD2. The CDR3 is made up of 16 amino acids. Trimming at V came to 1 base and at J to 9 bases, leaving 13 bases not matched to a gene. From germline, CDR1 is DFQATT and CDR2 SNEGSKA (reference sequence).

This clonotype has a count of ten or more. The chain is built from TRBV20-1 and TRBJ1-1; 9 positions agree with TRBD1. Germline assignment: CDR1 DFQATT and CDR2 SNEGSKA (reference sequence). The CDR3 contains 15 residues. The CDR3 sequence is CSPDRGDRLFTEAFF. The CDR3 coding sequence is TGCAGCCCAGACAGGGGGGATCGGTTATTCACTGAAGCTTTCTTT.

DNA for the CDR3: TGTGCCAGCAGTCCCACTAGCGGGGGAAAATACAATGAGCAGTTCTTC. As protein: CASSPTSGGKYNEQFF. The chain employs TRBV6-1 and TRBJ2-1; 11 nucleotides agree with TRBD2. The CDR3 has 16 amino acids. Germline V lookup: CDR1 MNHNS, CDR2 SASEGT. V shed 5 bases and J 4 bases; nucleotides not matched to a gene: 7.

The rearrangement joins TRBV5-1 to TRBJ1-1; TRBD1 might be the D (6 bases). Trimming removed 0 bases at V and 11 bases at J, with 14 bases between. Germline assignment: CDR1 SGHRS and CDR2 YFSETQ. This CDR3 is 13 amino acids long. CDR3 DNA sequence: TGCGCCAGCAGCTTGGAGGGTACAGGGAACGCTTTCTTT. Its protein is CASSLEGTGNAFF. Looking up the rest from reference TRBV5-1 and TRBJ1-1 gives the full variable domain: KAGVTQTPRYLIKTRGQQVTLSCSPISGHRSVSWYQQTPGQGLQFLFEYFSETQRNKGNFPGRFSGRQFSNSRSEMNVSTLELGDSALYLCASSLEGTGNAFFGQGTRLTVV.

This clonotype occurred a few times. The chain combines TRBV25-1 with TRBJ1-5; D call uncertain. From germline, CDR1 is MGHDK and CDR2 SYGVNS. The CDR3 sequence is 14 residues long. Trimming shortened V by 2 bases and J by 3 bases, and 8 bases separated the two germline ends. The CDR3 coding sequence is TGTGCCAGCAGTGAACACGAGCTCAATCAGCCCCAGCATTTT. It encodes CASSEHELNQPQHF.

J is TRBJ1-5 and V is TRBV12-3 or TRBV12-4, with TRBD1 as a possible D gene (6 bases). Trimming removed 2 bases at V and 2 bases at J, with 10 bases between. The CDR3 loop spans 15 amino acids. The CDR3 reads CASSLTGSGNQPQHF. Here the CDR3 DNA reads TGTGCCAGCAGTTTAACAGGGTCGGGCAATCAGCCCCAGCATTTT.